This TCR beta chain originates from a study of cytomegalovirus exposure and HLA in healthy donors (dated by TCRdb to the late 2010s). Some background on the complete study: The roughly 650 repertoires of the first cohort and the 120 or so validation repertoires were produced on the same platform, according to a later analysis. The aim of the study was to test whether cataloging public T cell receptors could identify signatures of past pathogen exposure. In addition to the first cohort of around 670 subjects, a separate validation cohort of approximately 130 different subjects was used. The study combined high-throughput TCR immunosequencing, statistical association of individual TCRs with disease status, and machine learning to predict cytomegalovirus infection status.

Donors formed part of the validation cohort, which comprised 120 subjects and was distinct from the first cohort of 666 subjects. At the junction V is shortened by 4 bases and J by 0 bases; bases outside the gene matches: 10. CDR1 and CDR2 were assigned from the germline V gene as SGHRS and YFSETQ. The CDR3 spans 16 residues, from the cysteine through the phenylalanine. Only the CDR3 DNA is retained, 48 bases long and in frame from the first base. Preparation of the library involved the immunoSEQ multiplex PCR assay. Per the authors' processing: A statistical classification framework was built for diagnosing cytomegalovirus status from the catalog of TCR beta chain sequences. Here the immuneACCESS table is served through TCRdb, limited to in-frame sequences with V and J called. Missing clones are a known gap in these copies; in checked studies unresolved V genes cover under half, and the rest lacks a known reason. V, J and clone size were drawn from that table, and D and trimming were deduced from the DNA. The sample yields 200,000 to 250,000 clones; approximately 80% were counted once. The top ten clonotypes cover over 12% of the sample.

A note on this clone: The antigen this receptor binds is unknown. No much larger clonotype is one base removed from it; base qualities were not supplied.

Paper-wide results and their limitations: While some public TCRs were present in many individuals, most TCR sequences turned up only very rarely across donors. The authors suggested that the approach could potentially be extended to other disease states and immunological phenotypes. A total of around 150 TCR beta chains were listed by the study as associated with cytomegalovirus. The classifier was reported to diagnose cytomegalovirus status with high specificity and sensitivity in both the original cohort and the validation cohort. Subsequent analysis determined that TCRs grouped into clusters in the first cohort also showed a tendency toward co-occurrence across the 130 or so validation repertoires, and approximately 93% of cluster scores exceeded 0. All 120 or so repertoires were used to score co-occurrence in the validation cohort in a later analysis, because that analysis had no HLA typing for the cohort. In vitro tests confirmed that a few of the cytomegalovirus-associated TCR beta chains recognize cytomegalovirus antigens.

The source of this sequence is a woman in her twenties or thirties in good health and CMV-seropositive. The source material was PBMCs. Rearrangement joined TRBV5-1 to TRBJ2-7; TRBD1 agrees with 7 junctional bases. The CDR3 amino acid sequence is: CASSDSTGASSYEQYF. The sequence in DNA is TGCGCCAGCAGCGATAGTACAGGGGCCAGCTCCTACGAGCAGTACTTC.